Detailed here is one T cell receptor (beta chain). Its cognate antigen has yet to be identified. No quality values exist for individual bases; no much larger clone is one base distant. Enrolling through a virtual design, the prospective study's participants ranged in age from about 18 to 100 years and lived across 20 to 30 United States geographic areas. To assign participants to cohorts, the prospective study relied on clinical history that participants themselves reported in a screening survey and a study questionnaire. For ImmuneRACE Cohort 3, a participant was defined as recovered based on two consecutive negative NP/OP PCR tests, clearance by a healthcare professional, or resolution of symptoms. Mobile phlebotomists in the prospective study collected whole blood, serum and a nasopharyngeal or oropharyngeal swab from every participant. Prospective study participants could optionally give additional blood draws and questionnaires over an approximately two-month period. Blood samples from the prospective study were shipped frozen or at room temperature prior to DNA extraction.

The data were obtained in a study of blood T cell repertoires in COVID-19 (dated by TCRdb to 2020 to 2021). With respect to the entire study: The collaborator samples originated in the United States, Italy and Spain and spanned the acute and convalescent phases of COVID-19. The prospective study material was composed of cDNA or gDNA derived from T cells, B-cell-depleted T cells, or PBMCs. Samples were obtained from the ongoing ImmuneRACE study (first 160 participants) and from about 1,300 subjects provided by 6 global collaborators. Sample metadata almost always included a de-identified subject ID, COVID-19 status, age in years and sex. The repertoires were released in a freely available public database intended as a resource for research on the immune response to SARS-CoV-2. The dataset comprised deeply sampled blood TCRbeta repertoires from subjects exposed to, actively infected with, or recovered from COVID-19. Where available, HLA class I and class II types were taken from metadata supplied by the sample provider and were not determined by assay-based typing. Broad study findings and their caveats: The quantity of clinical and demographic metadata differed by source and by participant and was supplied without curation.

The immunoSEQ Assay, a bias-controlled multiplex PCR, was used to amplify TCRbeta CDR3 regions from genomic DNA. Under the source paper's analysis protocol: The number of nucleated cells in each sample was estimated from the amplification of reference gene primers within the assay. Sequence reads were collapsed and filtered to measure the absolute abundance of every unique TCRbeta CDR3 rearrangement. For each sample, productive Simpson clonality was calculated as the square root of Simpson's diversity index over productive rearrangements. The clones in this table, taken by TCRdb from immuneACCESS, are in-frame only. Not every clone is retained; where verified, under half of the shortfall comes from an unresolved V gene, and the cause of the rest is unknown. V and J calls and clone size are those listed in that table; D and trimming were worked out from the DNA. The sample has a few hundred thousand clones on record, over 75% of them singletons. Around 5% of the sample is held by the ten biggest clonotypes.

This clonotype was obtained from a man aged 30 to 45 who had recovered from COVID-19. Sequencing was carried out using PBMCs or T cells enriched from blood (not recorded which).

The CDR3 reads CASNLGGQPQHF. The DNA sequence is TGTGCCAGCAACTTGGGGGGTCAGCCCCAGCATTTT. The chain employs TRBV28 and TRBJ1-5; TRBD1 is possibly the D segment (5 matching bases). The junction shows trimming of 7 bases on V and 6 bases on J, plus 10 bases between the germline ends. The CDR3, from cysteine to phenylalanine, totals 12 residues. Here the CDR3 DNA is all that survives: 36 bases in frame from base 1. CDR1 and CDR2 are read off the germline V gene as MDHEN and SYDVKM.